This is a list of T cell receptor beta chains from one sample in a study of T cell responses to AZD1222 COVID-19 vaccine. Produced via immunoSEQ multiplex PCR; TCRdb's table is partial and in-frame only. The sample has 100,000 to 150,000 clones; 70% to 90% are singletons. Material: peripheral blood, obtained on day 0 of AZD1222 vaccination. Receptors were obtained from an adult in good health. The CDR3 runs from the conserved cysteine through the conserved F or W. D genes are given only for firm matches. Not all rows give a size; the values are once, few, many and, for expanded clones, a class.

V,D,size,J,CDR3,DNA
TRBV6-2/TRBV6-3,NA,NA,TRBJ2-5,CASSRTVSQETQYF,TGTGCCAGCAGTCGCACGGTTAGCCAAGAGACCCAGTACTTC
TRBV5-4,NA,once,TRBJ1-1,CASSREGQLMNTEAFF,TGTGCCAGCAGCAGAGAAGGACAGTTAATGAACACTGAAGCTTTCTTT
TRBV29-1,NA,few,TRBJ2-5,CSVESPRLGAETQYF,TGCAGCGTTGAAAGCCCACGCCTAGGGGCTGAGACCCAGTACTTC
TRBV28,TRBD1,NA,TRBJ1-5,CASSGQGGNQPQHF,TGTGCCAGCAGTGGACAGGGGGGCAATCAGCCCCAGCATTTT
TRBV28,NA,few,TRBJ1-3,CASSLGAGNTIYF,TGTGCCAGCAGTTTGGGGGCCGGAAACACCATATATTTT
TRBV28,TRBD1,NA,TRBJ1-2,CASGKTGRYYGYTF,TGTGCCAGCGGTAAGACAGGGCGATACTATGGCTACACCTTC
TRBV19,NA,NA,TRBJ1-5,CASNQGRDQPQHF,TGTGCCAGTAATCAAGGACGAGATCAGCCCCAGCATTTT
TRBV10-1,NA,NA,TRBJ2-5,CASSDRDTQETQYF,TGCGCCAGCAGTGACCGGGACACCCAAGAGACCCAGTACTTC
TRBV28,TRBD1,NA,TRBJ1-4,CASSSTTGGNEKLFF,TGTGCCAGCAGTTCGACGACAGGGGGTAATGAAAAACTGTTTTTT
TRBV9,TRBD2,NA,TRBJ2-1,CASSNIFSLFGGRAINEQFF,TGTGCCAGCAGCAACATTTTTAGCTTGTTTGGCGGGAGGGCCATAAATGAGCAGTTCTTC
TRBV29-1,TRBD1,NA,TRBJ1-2,CSVQGASGYTF,TGCAGCGTACAGGGGGCGTCGGGCTACACCTTC
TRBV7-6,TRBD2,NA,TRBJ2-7,CASSPSGSSYEQYF,TGTGCCAGCAGCCCGAGCGGGAGCTCCTACGAGCAGTACTTC
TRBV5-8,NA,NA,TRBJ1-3,CASSWGPTGNTIYF,TGTGCCAGCAGCTGGGGGCCTACGGGAAACACCATATATTTT
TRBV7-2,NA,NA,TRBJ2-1,CASSLVHGGPLNEQFF,TGTGCCAGCAGCTTAGTTCACGGGGGGCCACTCAATGAGCAGTTCTTC
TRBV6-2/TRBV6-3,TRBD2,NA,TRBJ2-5,CASSYPLSGGHLRETQYF,TGTGCCAGCAGTTACCCCTTGAGCGGGGGGCACCTTCGGGAGACCCAGTACTTC
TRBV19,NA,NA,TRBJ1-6,CASSMKGTTASSYNSPLHF,TGTGCCAGTAGTATGAAAGGGACAACGGCCAGCTCCTATAATTCACCCCTCCACTTT
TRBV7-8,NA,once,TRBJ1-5,CASSLEGRRDNQPQHF,TGTGCCAGCAGCTTAGAGGGCAGAAGAGACAATCAGCCCCAGCATTTT
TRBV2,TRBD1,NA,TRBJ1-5,CASRVTGGNQPQHF,TGTGCCAGCAGAGTGACAGGGGGCAATCAGCCCCAGCATTTT
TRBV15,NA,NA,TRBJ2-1,CATSSGRGAGYNEQFF,TGTGCCACCAGCAGTGGTAGGGGGGCCGGCTACAATGAGCAGTTCTTC
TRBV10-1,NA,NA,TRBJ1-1,CASSNTSQRNTEAFF,TGCGCCAGCAGCAACACCTCACAGCGGAACACTGAAGCTTTCTTT
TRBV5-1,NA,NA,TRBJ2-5,CASSLRTDQETQYF,TGCGCCAGCAGCCTGAGGACGGACCAAGAGACCCAGTACTTC
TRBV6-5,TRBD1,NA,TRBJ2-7,CASRPPGTVSYEQYF,TGTGCCAGCAGACCCCCCGGGACAGTCTCCTACGAGCAGTACTTC
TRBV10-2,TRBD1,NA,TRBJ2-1,CASSPAWGTGIHEQFF,TGCGCCAGCAGCCCTGCATGGGGGACAGGGATCCATGAGCAGTTCTTC
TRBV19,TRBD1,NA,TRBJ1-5,CASSIFGQGALQPQHF,TGTGCCAGTAGTATCTTCGGACAGGGGGCTTTACAGCCCCAGCATTTT
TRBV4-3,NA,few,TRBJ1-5,CASSQQLINQPQHF,TGCGCCAGCAGCCAACAACTGATCAATCAGCCCCAGCATTTT
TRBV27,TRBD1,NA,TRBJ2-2,CASSGRQGRNTGELFF,TGTGCCAGCAGTGGAAGACAGGGGCGAAACACCGGGGAGCTGTTTTTT
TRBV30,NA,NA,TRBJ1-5,CAWSPDVRLNQPQHF,TGTGCCTGGAGTCCCGACGTCAGACTCAATCAGCCCCAGCATTTT
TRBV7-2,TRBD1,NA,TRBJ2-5,CASSLTGGQETQYF,TGTGCCAGCAGCCTGACAGGGGGCCAAGAGACCCAGTACTTC
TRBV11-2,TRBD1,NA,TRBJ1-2,CASSPFKGGVFNYGYTF,TGTGCCAGCAGCCCCTTTAAAGGGGGCGTTTTTAACTATGGCTACACCTTC
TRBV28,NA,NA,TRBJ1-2,CASSLVGMFGYTF,TGTGCCAGCAGTTTGGTGGGGATGTTTGGCTACACCTTC
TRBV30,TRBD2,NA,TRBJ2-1,CAWSTLRGRASYHEQFF,TGTGCCTGGAGTACCCTTCGGGGGAGGGCCTCCTATCATGAGCAGTTCTTC
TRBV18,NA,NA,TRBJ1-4,CASSPSTNEKLFF,TGTGCCAGCTCACCCTCAACTAATGAAAAACTGTTTTTT
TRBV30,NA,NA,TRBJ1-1,CAWSVPGTAGTEAFF,TGTGCCTGGAGTGTACCCGGCACCGCGGGGACTGAAGCTTTCTTT
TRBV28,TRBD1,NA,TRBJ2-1,CASNPFRDRESNEQFF,TGTGCCAGCAACCCTTTCCGGGACAGGGAAAGCAATGAGCAGTTCTTC
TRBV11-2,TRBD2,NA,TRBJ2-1,CASSTSTSGPRVNNEQFF,TGTGCCAGCAGCACCTCGACTAGCGGACCAAGGGTTAACAATGAGCAGTTCTTC
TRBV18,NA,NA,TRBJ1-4,CASSLNIGALNEKLFF,TGTGCCAGCTCACTAAACATTGGAGCCCTTAATGAAAAACTGTTTTTT
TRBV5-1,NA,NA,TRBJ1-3,CASSLSAQGNTIYF,TGCGCCAGCAGCTTGTCAGCCCAGGGGAACACCATATATTTT
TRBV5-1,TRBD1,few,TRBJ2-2,CATETGDTGELFF,TGCGCCACCGAGACAGGGGATACCGGGGAGCTGTTTTTT
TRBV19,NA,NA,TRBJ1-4,CASSIYRGATTNEKLFF,TGTGCCAGTAGTATTTATCGGGGAGCAACAACTAATGAAAAACTGTTTTTT
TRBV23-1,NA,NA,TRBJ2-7,CASTRDLGELYEQYF,TGCGCCAGCACTCGGGACCTGGGGGAGCTCTACGAGCAGTACTTC
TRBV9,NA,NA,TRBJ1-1,CASSRGLNTEAFF,TGTGCCAGCAGCCGGGGGTTGAACACTGAAGCTTTCTTT
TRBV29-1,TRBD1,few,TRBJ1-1,CSVTGQGGAEAFF,TGCAGCGTGACCGGACAGGGGGGCGCTGAAGCTTTCTTT
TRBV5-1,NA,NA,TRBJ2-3,CASSLLGTHTDTQYF,TGCGCCAGCAGCTTGCTGGGGACCCACACAGATACGCAGTATTTT
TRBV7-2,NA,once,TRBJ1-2,CASSLTTERYGYTF,TGTGCCAGCAGCCTTACTACGGAGAGGTATGGCTACACCTTC
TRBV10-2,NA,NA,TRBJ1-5,CATRVGVNQPQHF,TGCGCCACCCGGGTTGGGGTCAATCAGCCCCAGCATTTT
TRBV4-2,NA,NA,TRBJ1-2,CASSQETIGGYTF,TGTGCCAGCAGCCAAGAAACAATAGGGGGCTACACCTTC
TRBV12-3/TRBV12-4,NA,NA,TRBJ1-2,CASTPGLNYGYTF,TGTGCCAGCACCCCGGGACTTAACTATGGCTACACCTTC
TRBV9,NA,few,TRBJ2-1,CASSELGRANYNEQFF,TGTGCCAGCAGCGAGCTGGGCAGAGCAAACTACAATGAGCAGTTCTTC
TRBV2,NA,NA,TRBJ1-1,CASRTKVEAFF,TGTGCCAGCAGAACAAAAGTTGAAGCTTTCTTT
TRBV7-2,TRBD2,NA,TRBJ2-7,CASSYYSGASYEQYF,TGTGCCAGCAGCTATTACAGCGGGGCCTCCTACGAGCAGTACTTC
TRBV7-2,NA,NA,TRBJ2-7,CASSLEGRVSHYEQYF,TGTGCCAGCAGCTTAGAAGGTCGAGTATCCCACTACGAGCAGTACTTC
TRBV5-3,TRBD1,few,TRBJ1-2,CAMTGQGVLGYTF,TGTGCCATGACGGGACAGGGGGTTCTTGGCTACACCTTC
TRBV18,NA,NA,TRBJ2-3,CASSPGAAHTDTQYF,TGTGCCAGCTCACCAGGGGCAGCTCACACAGATACGCAGTATTTT